These T cell receptor beta chains were read from a single sample in a study of OX40 agonist ivuxolimab in advanced cancers. Data came from immunoSEQ multiplex PCR; TCRdb stores just in-frame clones and leaves some out. This sample has roughly 80,000 clones, with approximately 89% found just once. The source was CD4+ or CD8+ T cells sorted from blood, collected in a trial of the OX40 agonist ivuxolimab. The receptor set was obtained from an adult with an advanced solid tumor such as melanoma, head and neck, liver or kidney cancer. Both conserved end residues are part of each CDR3. D genes are given only for firm matches. Only some rows state a clone size, as once, few, many or a class for expanded clones.

13 | TRBJ1-1 | - | - | TRBV5-6 | TGTGCCAGCAGCTTGGGACAGAAATATGAAGCTTTCTTT | CASSLGQKYEAFF
15 | TRBJ1-6 | - | - | TRBV7-2 | TGTGCCAGCAGCTTAGTGACAGGCGGAAATTCACCCCTCCACTTT | CASSLVTGGNSPLHF
14 | TRBJ2-7 | TRBD1 | once | TRBV5-6 | TGTGCCAGCACCCGAACAGGGGGCGGCTACGAGCAGTACTTC | CASTRTGGGYEQYF
18 | TRBJ2-1 | TRBD2 | - | TRBV2 | TGTGCCAGCTCCATGCCGGGACTAGCGGTTAGCTCCTACAATGAGCAGTTCTTC | CASSMPGLAVSSYNEQFF
14 | TRBJ1-4 | - | - | TRBV7-8 | TGTGCCAGCAGCCTCGGGGGGGATAATGAAAAACTGTTTTTT | CASSLGGDNEKLFF
12 | TRBJ1-2 | - | - | TRBV6-1 | TGTGCCAGCAATCAGATAAACTATGGCTACACCTTC | CASNQINYGYTF
15 | TRBJ2-1 | TRBD2 | - | TRBV27 | TGTGCCAGCAGTCAGGGACTAGCGGGGAGTGATGAGCAGTTCTTC | CASSQGLAGSDEQFF
13 | TRBJ2-3 | - | - | TRBV28 | TGTGCCAGCAGTGGGGGGCAGACAGATACGCAGTATTTT | CASSGGQTDTQYF
15 | TRBJ2-2 | TRBD2 | - | TRBV5-4 | TGTGCCAGCAGCTTGGGAGGGAGGGACACCGGGGAGCTGTTTTTT | CASSLGGRDTGELFF
17 | TRBJ2-5 | - | - | TRBV2 | TGTGCCAGCTCTACGTTGGGCCCCAAAAAGGATCAAGAGACCCAGTACTTC | CASSTLGPKKDQETQYF
14 | TRBJ2-2 | - | - | TRBV27 | TGTGCCAGCAGTCCCAGGGTGAACACCGGGGAGCTGTTTTTT | CASSPRVNTGELFF
15 | TRBJ2-1 | TRBD1 | - | TRBV7-9 | TGTGCCAGCAGCCCGGGACAGGGGGCCGACAATGAGCAGTTCTTC | CASSPGQGADNEQFF
13 | TRBJ1-2 | - | - | TRBV28 | TGTGCCAGCAGTCCATTGGGCGCTTATGGCTACACCTTC | CASSPLGAYGYTF
13 | TRBJ1-5 | - | - | TRBV6-4 | TGTGCCAGCAGTGTGGACAGCGGACAGCCCCAGCATTTT | CASSVDSGQPQHF
14 | TRBJ2-1 | - | - | TRBV25-1 | TGTGCCAGCAGTGAATCACAGGGATACAATGAGCAGTTCTTC | CASSESQGYNEQFF
14 | TRBJ2-7 | TRBD1 | - | TRBV18 | TGTGCCAGCTCACGTTGGACAGGGGACCACGAGCAGTACTTC | CASSRWTGDHEQYF
14 | TRBJ1-1 | - | - | TRBV5-4 | TGTGCCAGCAGCTTGACAGGGCAGAACACTGAAGCTTTCTTT | CASSLTGQNTEAFF
16 | TRBJ2-7 | TRBD2 | - | TRBV28 | TGTGCCAGCAGTCTCAAGGGACTAGCGGGGGACTACGAGCAGTACTTC | CASSLKGLAGDYEQYF
15 | TRBJ2-5 | - | - | TRBV5-1 | TGCGCCAGCAGCTTGCCCCAAGGGGCCCAAGAGACCCAGTACTTC | CASSLPQGAQETQYF
16 | TRBJ1-4 | TRBD1 | - | TRBV19 | TGTGCCAGTAGTGAAATTTCCGGGACAGGGAATGAAAAACTGTTTTTT | CASSEISGTGNEKLFF
14 | TRBJ2-7 | - | - | TRBV6-6 | TGTGCCAGCAGCCCACCAGGGCAGAGCTACGAGCAGTACTTC | CASSPPGQSYEQYF
11 | TRBJ2-5 | - | - | TRBV20-1 | TGCAGTGCTAGTTTCATCGAGACCCAGTACTTC | CSASFIETQYF
15 | TRBJ1-2 | - | - | TRBV28 | TGTGCCAGCAGTTTCTCCAGCCGTGCTAACTATGGCTACACCTTC | CASSFSSRANYGYTF
11 | TRBJ2-5 | - | - | TRBV5-1 | TGCGCCAGCAGCTTGAAAGAGACCCAGTACTTC | CASSLKETQYF
15 | TRBJ2-7 | - | - | TRBV6-6 | TGTGCCAGCAGTTACTTTAATCTCCCTTCCTACGAGCAGTACTTC | CASSYFNLPSYEQYF
14 | TRBJ1-1 | TRBD1 | - | TRBV7-9 | TGTGCCAGCAGCTCGACAGGGATGGGCACTGAAGCTTTCTTT | CASSSTGMGTEAFF
14 | TRBJ1-1 | - | - | TRBV6-5 | TGTGCCAGCAGTTCCGGACCGGTGAACACTGAAGCTTTCTTT | CASSSGPVNTEAFF
12 | TRBJ1-2 | - | - | TRBV7-9 | TGTGCCAGCCTCCCGGGTGGTAATGGCTACACCTTC | CASLPGGNGYTF
14 | TRBJ1-2 | - | - | TRBV6-1 | TGTGCCAGCAGTGAAGCGCCGAAATCTTATGGCTACACCTTC | CASSEAPKSYGYTF
17 | TRBJ2-1 | TRBD2 | - | TRBV9 | TGTGCCAGCAGCTTTCCTAGCGGGGGGGCCGGTGGGAATGAGCAGTTCTTC | CASSFPSGGAGGNEQFF
18 | TRBJ2-7 | TRBD2 | - | TRBV7-8 | TGTGCCAGCAGCAGAGGACTAGCGGGAGCACCTCCCTCCTACGAGCAGTACTTC | CASSRGLAGAPPSYEQYF
20 | TRBJ2-3 | - | - | TRBV27 | TGTGCCAGCAGTGAATTTCCGGGACGGAGAACCACCTCTAGCACAGATACGCAGTATTTT | CASSEFPGRRTTSSTDTQYF
14 | TRBJ1-2 | - | - | TRBV2 | TGTGCCAGCAGTGAAACGGTGGTGGGTGAGGGCTACACCTTC | CASSETVVGEGYTF
14 | TRBJ1-2 | - | - | TRBV7-2 | TGTGCCAGCAGCTCTCTAGAGTTCCTACGGGGCTACACCTTC | CASSSLEFLRGYTF
17 | TRBJ2-5 | TRBD2 | once | TRBV5-1 | TGCGCCAGCAGCACCGGACTAGCGGGGGGGCACCAAGAGACCCAGTACTTC | CASSTGLAGGHQETQYF
13 | TRBJ2-3 | - | - | TRBV7-2 | TGTGCCAGCAGCTTCCTTCGCACAGATACGCAGTATTTT | CASSFLRTDTQYF
15 | TRBJ2-5 | - | - | TRBV25-1 | TGTGCCAGCTCACCCAGGGATAATCCGTCGGAGACCCAATACTTC | CASSPRDNPSETQYF
14 | TRBJ1-4 | TRBD1 | - | TRBV2 | TGTGCCAGCAGTTACAGGGGGCAGGTTGAAAAACTGTTTTTT | CASSYRGQVEKLFF
17 | TRBJ2-3 | TRBD2 | - | TRBV9 | TGTGCCAGCAGCGTATCTCCCGGGGGGATAGTAACAGATACGCAGTATTTT | CASSVSPGGIVTDTQYF
14 | TRBJ1-1 | TRBD1 | - | TRBV7-2 | TGTGCCAGCAGCTATCGACAGGGGGCCGCTGAAGCTTTCTTT | CASSYRQGAAEAFF
13 | TRBJ1-1 | - | - | TRBV6-5 | TGTGCCAGCAGTACGACAGTGGACACTGAAGCTTTCTTT | CASSTTVDTEAFF
13 | TRBJ1-2 | - | - | TRBV5-6 | TGTGCCAGCATGATACCCGGGAGGAGTGGCTACACCTTC | CASMIPGRSGYTF
13 | TRBJ2-7 | TRBD2 | - | TRBV10-2 | TGCGCCAGCAGTCCAGCGGGAGAATACGAGCAGTACTTC | CASSPAGEYEQYF
17 | TRBJ1-1 | - | - | TRBV28 | TGTGCCAGCAGTTTAACGGTCAGAAAAACGGCGAACACTGAAGCTTTCTTT | CASSLTVRKTANTEAFF
15 | TRBJ1-2 | TRBD1 | - | TRBV5-1 | TGCGCCAGCAGCCCCCGGGACAGGGGGAACTATGGCTACACCTTC | CASSPRDRGNYGYTF